The rows below give T cell receptor beta chains drawn from one sample of a study of blood T cells in healthy people across ages. TCRdb passed the 5' RACE reads through MiXCR, listing each CDR3 protein once. The sample lists about 1.7 million distinct CDR3 sequences; about 30% were seen once. The sample was blood. All receptors come from a young woman in good health. The conserved cysteine and the conserved F or W are not part of the CDR3 here. Part of the rows lack a size; the others show once, few, many or a class for expanded clones.

TRBJ2-3 . TRBV5-4 ASSGIPGDTQY
TRBJ2-5 . TRBV12-3/TRBV12-4 ASSLDPGQPQETQY
TRBJ2-1 . TRBV11-2 ASTGGAYNEQF
TRBJ1-5 . TRBV6-1 ASTARGPNQPQH
TRBJ2-5 . TRBV29-1 SVTMLARETQY
TRBJ1-1 . TRBV6-1 ASSEMVEAF
TRBJ2-2 few TRBV7-3 ASSLNPGGLGGELF
TRBJ1-1 once TRBV29-1 SVFTGVGNTEAF
TRBJ2-2 . TRBV20-1 SASGGGASGELF
TRBJ1-5 . TRBV4-1 ASSQGEGGPQH
TRBJ1-5 few TRBV2 ASKTVRGGNQPQH
TRBJ2-3 . TRBV7-2 ASSPIDTQY
TRBJ1-6 few TRBV12-3/TRBV12-4 ASSLAANSPLH
TRBJ2-6 many TRBV2 ASSSGANVLT
TRBJ2-1 . TRBV20-1 SARLGQGTEQF
TRBJ1-4 few TRBV7-9 ASSLEFGEKLF
TRBJ2-1 . TRBV6-6 ASRTPRGVNEQF
TRBJ2-1 few TRBV7-6 ASSNGLAEGPRLGNEQF
TRBJ2-5 few TRBV18 ASSPGGGATETQY
TRBJ2-4 . TRBV20-1 SALGLAGLAKNIQY
TRBJ2-5 many TRBV25-1 ASSGTSGGRETQY
TRBJ2-1 few TRBV7-2 ASSFRAGGVNEQF
TRBJ1-2 few TRBV12-3/TRBV12-4 ASSLQFSRSNYGYT
TRBJ2-7 . TRBV2 TSLAGTVSSYEQY
TRBJ2-3 few TRBV24-1 ATSDAAGGLNTQY
TRBJ2-1 few TRBV7-8 ASSLDGTSSNEQF
TRBJ2-1 many TRBV29-1 SVEDPGLVLTSYNEQF
. . TRBV20-1 SARVRSYNEQY
TRBJ1-1 many TRBV20-1 SASSSFEMNTEAF
TRBJ2-5 . TRBV20-1 SARVRGSETQY
TRBJ1-6 . TRBV30 AWSQGRESSPLH
TRBJ2-7 . TRBV12-3/TRBV12-4 ASSLYRQVSSYEQY
TRBJ2-5 few TRBV29-1 SADGGSGETQY
TRBJ2-7 many TRBV18 ASSSRDPPYEQY
TRBJ2-5 . TRBV5-1 ASSLTGLVGPKETQY
TRBJ2-7 many TRBV6-5 ASSGSVGDSYEQY
TRBJ1-4 . TRBV6-1 ASRSGTAPTATNEKLF
TRBJ1-1 few TRBV5-1 ASSFSGANTEAF
TRBJ2-3 . TRBV29-1 SVAGLWTDTQY
TRBJ2-5 . TRBV5-1 ASSVRGNGQETQY
TRBJ1-1 . TRBV2 ASTVGEGTEAF
TRBJ1-4 few TRBV20-1 SARGTGNEKLF
TRBJ2-7 . TRBV3-1 ASTNRDRGGDEQY
TRBJ2-1 . TRBV20-1 SATARLAGNYNEQF
TRBJ1-1 . TRBV29-1 SATSLNTEAF
TRBJ1-6 . TRBV27 ASSLGQAPNSPLH
TRBJ1-5 few TRBV6-1 ASSDVRNQPQH
TRBJ2-2 . TRBV5-1 ASSLGDSRVLF
TRBJ1-5 few TRBV15 ATSRDTINQPQH
TRBJ1-1 . TRBV29-1 SVEKGKPEAF
TRBJ2-7 . TRBV29-1 SVRGLAGAYEQY
TRBJ2-7 many TRBV6-5 ASSWSTGASYEQY
TRBJ1-2 . TRBV29-1 SVGDRVNGYT
TRBJ1-2 . TRBV20-1 SARDPIGTGGGYT